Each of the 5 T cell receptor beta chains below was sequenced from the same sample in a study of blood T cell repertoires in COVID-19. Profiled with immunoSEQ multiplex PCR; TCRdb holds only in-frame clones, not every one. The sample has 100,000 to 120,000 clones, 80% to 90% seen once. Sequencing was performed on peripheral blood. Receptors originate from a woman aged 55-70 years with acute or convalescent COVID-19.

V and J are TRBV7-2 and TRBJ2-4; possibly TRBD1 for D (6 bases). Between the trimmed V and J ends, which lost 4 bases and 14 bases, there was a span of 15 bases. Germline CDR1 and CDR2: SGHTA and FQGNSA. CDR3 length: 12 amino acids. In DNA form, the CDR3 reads TGTGCCAGCAGCTCCACCCCCACAGGGAAGTACTTC. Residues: CASSSTPTGKYF. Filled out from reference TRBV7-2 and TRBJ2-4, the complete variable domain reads GAGVSQSPSNKVTEKGKDVELRCDPISGHTALYWYRQSLGQGLEFLIYFQGNSAPDKSGLPSDRFSAERTGGSVSTLTIQRTQQEDSAVYLCASSSTPTGKYFGAGTRLSVL.

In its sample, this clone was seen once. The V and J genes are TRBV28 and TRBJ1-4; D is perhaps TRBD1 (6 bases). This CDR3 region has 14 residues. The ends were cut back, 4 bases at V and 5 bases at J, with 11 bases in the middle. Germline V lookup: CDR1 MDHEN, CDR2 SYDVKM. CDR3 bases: TGTGCCAGCAGTTCGCCAGGGGAAAATGAAAAACTGTTTTTT. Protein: CASSSPGENEKLFF.

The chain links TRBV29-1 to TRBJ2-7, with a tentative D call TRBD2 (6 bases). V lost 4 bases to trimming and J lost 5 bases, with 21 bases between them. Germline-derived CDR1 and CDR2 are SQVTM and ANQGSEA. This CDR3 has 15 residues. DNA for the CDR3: TGCAGCGTTGTAGGGAGGAGCCCCCTTCTCGACGAGCAGTACTTC. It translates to CSVVGRSPLLDEQYF.

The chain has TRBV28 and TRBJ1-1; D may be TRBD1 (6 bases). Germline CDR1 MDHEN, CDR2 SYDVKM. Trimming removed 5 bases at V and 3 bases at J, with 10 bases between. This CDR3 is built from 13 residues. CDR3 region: CASSRRGDTEAFF. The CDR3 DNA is TGTGCCAGCAGTCGCAGGGGAGACACTGAAGCTTTCTTT.

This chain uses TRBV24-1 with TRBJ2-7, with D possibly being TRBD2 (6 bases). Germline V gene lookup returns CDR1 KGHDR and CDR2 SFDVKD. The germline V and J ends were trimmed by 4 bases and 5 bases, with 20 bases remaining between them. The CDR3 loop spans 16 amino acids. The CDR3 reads CATSDRTGVGLDEQYF. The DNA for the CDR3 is TGTGCCACCAGTGACCGAACGGGGGTGGGCCTCGACGAGCAGTACTTC.